A selection of T cell receptor beta chains follows, all from one sample in a study of blood T cell repertoires in COVID-19. The data were produced by immunoSEQ multiplex PCR, yet TCRdb's version contains in-frame clones alone and is incomplete. The data show about 290,000 clones, just under 85% seen once. Material: peripheral blood. The receptors originated from a woman between 45 and 65 years old with active or convalescent COVID-19. Each CDR3 is given with its conserved first and last residue. Each record gives: V gene, clone size, D gene, J gene, CDR3 length, CDR3 protein, CDR3 DNA. A D gene is named only where the DNA matches it firmly. Clone size is stated in some rows and not others, as once, few, many or a class when expanded.

v_call: TRBV11-3
clone_size: -
d_call: TRBD2
j_call: TRBJ2-7
cdr3_length: 15
cdr3_aa: CASSPRLAGFREQYF
cdr3_nt: TGTGCCAGCAGTCCCCGACTAGCGGGCTTTCGCGAGCAGTACTTC

v_call: TRBV14
clone_size: -
d_call: -
j_call: TRBJ2-7
cdr3_length: 14
cdr3_aa: CASSQGAVRYEQYF
cdr3_nt: TGTGCCAGCAGCCAAGGTGCGGTTCGATACGAGCAGTACTTC

v_call: TRBV11-2
clone_size: -
d_call: -
j_call: TRBJ2-7
cdr3_length: 13
cdr3_aa: CASSIGTLLEQYF
cdr3_nt: TGTGCCAGCAGCATCGGGACTCTCCTCGAGCAGTACTTC

v_call: TRBV5-1
clone_size: -
d_call: TRBD2
j_call: TRBJ2-1
cdr3_length: 15
cdr3_aa: CASSLSGGAYNEQFF
cdr3_nt: TGCGCCAGCAGCTTGAGCGGGGGGGCCTACAATGAGCAGTTCTTC

v_call: TRBV20-1
clone_size: -
d_call: -
j_call: TRBJ1-2
cdr3_length: 13
cdr3_aa: CSASPGIHYGYTF
cdr3_nt: TGCAGTGCTAGTCCAGGGATCCACTATGGCTACACCTTC

v_call: TRBV28
clone_size: -
d_call: -
j_call: TRBJ2-3
cdr3_length: 15
cdr3_aa: CASRPGGLSTDTQYF
cdr3_nt: TGTGCCAGCAGACCAGGAGGTCTTAGCACAGATACGCAGTATTTT

v_call: TRBV3-1/TRBV3-2
clone_size: -
d_call: TRBD2
j_call: TRBJ2-1
cdr3_length: 12
cdr3_aa: CASSPISGREFF
cdr3_nt: TGTGCCAGCAGCCCCATAAGCGGGAGGGAGTTCTTC

v_call: TRBV5-1
clone_size: -
d_call: TRBD2
j_call: TRBJ2-1
cdr3_length: 15
cdr3_aa: CASSSAGTSGGEQFF
cdr3_nt: TGCGCCAGCAGCTCCGCCGGGACTAGTGGGGGTGAGCAGTTCTTC

v_call: TRBV3-1/TRBV3-2
clone_size: -
d_call: -
j_call: TRBJ1-1
cdr3_length: 13
cdr3_aa: CASSQIQNTEAFF
cdr3_nt: TGTGCCAGCAGCCAAATCCAAAACACTGAAGCTTTCTTT

v_call: TRBV25-1
clone_size: -
d_call: -
j_call: TRBJ1-1
cdr3_length: 15
cdr3_aa: CASSFSLGGWTEAFF
cdr3_nt: TGTGCCAGCAGTTTCTCCCTGGGGGGTTGGACTGAAGCTTTCTTT

v_call: TRBV5-1
clone_size: -
d_call: TRBD1
j_call: TRBJ2-7
cdr3_length: 13
cdr3_aa: CASSKGQDYEQYF
cdr3_nt: TGCGCCAGCAGCAAGGGACAGGACTACGAGCAGTACTTC

v_call: TRBV5-1
clone_size: -
d_call: -
j_call: TRBJ2-4
cdr3_length: 15
cdr3_aa: CASSLEGGAKNIQYF
cdr3_nt: TGCGCCAGCAGCTTGGAAGGCGGAGCCAAAAACATTCAGTACTTC

v_call: TRBV12-3/TRBV12-4
clone_size: -
d_call: -
j_call: TRBJ1-2
cdr3_length: 13
cdr3_aa: CASSLDGVYGYTF
cdr3_nt: TGTGCCAGCAGCCTTGACGGAGTCTATGGCTACACCTTC

v_call: TRBV7-9
clone_size: -
d_call: -
j_call: TRBJ2-5
cdr3_length: 15
cdr3_aa: CASSFVGRGPETQYF
cdr3_nt: TGTGCCAGCAGCTTTGTCGGCAGGGGTCCAGAGACCCAGTACTTC

v_call: TRBV24-1
clone_size: few
d_call: TRBD2
j_call: TRBJ2-7
cdr3_length: 14
cdr3_aa: CATGTSGLSYEQYF
cdr3_nt: TGTGCCACCGGTACTAGCGGGCTTTCCTACGAGCAGTACTTC

v_call: TRBV7-9
clone_size: once
d_call: -
j_call: TRBJ1-5
cdr3_length: 14
cdr3_aa: CASSFALADQPQHF
cdr3_nt: TGTGCCAGCAGCTTCGCCCTAGCGGATCAGCCCCAGCATTTT

v_call: TRBV7-8
clone_size: -
d_call: TRBD1
j_call: TRBJ2-2
cdr3_length: 14
cdr3_aa: CAGGTGQDTGELFF
cdr3_nt: TGTGCCGGGGGAACGGGACAGGACACCGGGGAGCTGTTTTTT

v_call: TRBV10-3
clone_size: -
d_call: -
j_call: TRBJ2-1
cdr3_length: 21
cdr3_aa: CAISGSPGQGPGTSGYNEQFF
cdr3_nt: TGTGCCATCAGTGGTTCCCCGGGACAGGGGCCCGGGACTAGCGGCTACAATGAGCAGTTCTTC

v_call: TRBV9
clone_size: -
d_call: -
j_call: TRBJ1-4
cdr3_length: 15
cdr3_aa: CASSVEAGEGEKLFF
cdr3_nt: TGTGCCAGCAGCGTAGAGGCAGGGGAGGGTGAAAAACTGTTTTTT

v_call: TRBV27
clone_size: once
d_call: TRBD1
j_call: TRBJ1-2
cdr3_length: 12
cdr3_aa: CASSSSGGGYTF
cdr3_nt: TGTGCCAGCAGTTCCTCAGGGGGCGGCTACACCTTC

v_call: TRBV4-1
clone_size: -
d_call: TRBD2
j_call: TRBJ2-5
cdr3_length: 18
cdr3_aa: CASSQVSLAGPLQETQYF
cdr3_nt: TGCGCCAGCAGCCAAGTTTCACTAGCGGGGCCCCTCCAAGAGACCCAGTACTTC

v_call: TRBV25-1
clone_size: -
d_call: TRBD1
j_call: TRBJ1-2
cdr3_length: 14
cdr3_aa: CASGGDRVDYGYTF
cdr3_nt: TGTGCCAGCGGGGGGGACAGGGTCGACTATGGCTACACCTTC

v_call: TRBV11-2
clone_size: -
d_call: TRBD2
j_call: TRBJ2-1
cdr3_length: 16
cdr3_aa: CASSPLAGEHYNEQFF
cdr3_nt: TGTGCCAGCAGCCCGCTAGCGGGAGAACACTACAATGAGCAGTTCTTC

v_call: TRBV28
clone_size: once
d_call: -
j_call: TRBJ2-3
cdr3_length: 16
cdr3_aa: CASSLGPQGPTDTQYF
cdr3_nt: TGTGCCAGCAGTTTAGGCCCCCAGGGTCCCACAGATACGCAGTATTTT

v_call: TRBV10-2
clone_size: -
d_call: TRBD1
j_call: TRBJ2-7
cdr3_length: 15
cdr3_aa: CASRPGTGGNYEQYF
cdr3_nt: TGCGCCAGCAGACCTGGGACAGGGGGGAATTACGAGCAGTACTTC

v_call: TRBV6-4
clone_size: -
d_call: -
j_call: TRBJ1-2
cdr3_length: 12
cdr3_aa: CASRPRTVLVTF
cdr3_nt: TGTGCCAGCAGACCTCGGACAGTTTTAGTCACCTTC

v_call: TRBV10-3
clone_size: -
d_call: -
j_call: TRBJ2-1
cdr3_length: 15
cdr3_aa: CAIGAPGLGHNEQFF
cdr3_nt: TGTGCCATCGGAGCGCCGGGACTGGGACACAATGAGCAGTTCTTC

v_call: TRBV11-2
clone_size: -
d_call: TRBD2
j_call: TRBJ2-1
cdr3_length: 17
cdr3_aa: CASSLGRAGLNYNEQFF
cdr3_nt: TGTGCCAGCAGCTTAGGCCGAGCGGGACTAAACTACAATGAGCAGTTCTTC

v_call: TRBV7-2
clone_size: -
d_call: TRBD2
j_call: TRBJ2-7
cdr3_length: 15
cdr3_aa: CASSISGKRVGEQYF
cdr3_nt: TGTGCCAGCAGCATTAGCGGGAAAAGGGTCGGCGAGCAGTACTTC

v_call: TRBV5-5
clone_size: -
d_call: -
j_call: TRBJ2-6
cdr3_length: 18
cdr3_aa: CASSLTGSLVSGANVLTF
cdr3_nt: TGTGCCAGCAGCTTGACAGGGAGTCTGGTCTCTGGGGCCAACGTCCTGACTTTC

v_call: TRBV9
clone_size: -
d_call: TRBD2
j_call: TRBJ2-2
cdr3_length: 16
cdr3_aa: CASSGRLATNTGELFF
cdr3_nt: TGTGCCAGCAGCGGTAGACTAGCGACGAACACCGGGGAGCTGTTTTTT

v_call: TRBV4-2
clone_size: -
d_call: -
j_call: TRBJ1-2
cdr3_length: 17
cdr3_aa: CASSQDRAGRGLYGYTF
cdr3_nt: TGTGCCAGCAGCCAAGACCGTGCGGGGAGAGGGCTTTATGGCTACACCTTC

v_call: TRBV19
clone_size: -
d_call: TRBD1
j_call: TRBJ1-2
cdr3_length: 14
cdr3_aa: CASTPTGGRSGYTF
cdr3_nt: TGTGCCAGTACCCCGACAGGGGGGAGGAGTGGCTACACCTTC

v_call: TRBV15
clone_size: -
d_call: -
j_call: TRBJ1-5
cdr3_length: 16
cdr3_aa: CATSIPGRPSNQPQHF
cdr3_nt: TGTGCCACCAGCATCCCAGGCAGGCCTAGCAATCAGCCCCAGCATTTT

v_call: TRBV27
clone_size: -
d_call: -
j_call: TRBJ1-2
cdr3_length: 15
cdr3_aa: CASSPSGVGVYGYTF
cdr3_nt: TGTGCCAGCAGTCCCTCAGGGGTAGGAGTCTATGGCTACACCTTC

v_call: TRBV4-1
clone_size: -
d_call: -
j_call: TRBJ1-6
cdr3_length: 13
cdr3_aa: CASSQDPNSPLHF
cdr3_nt: TGCGCCAGCAGCCAAGACCCAAATTCACCCCTCCACTTT

v_call: TRBV19
clone_size: -
d_call: -
j_call: TRBJ1-1
cdr3_length: 15
cdr3_aa: CASKDRPTSGLEAFF
cdr3_nt: TGTGCCAGTAAGGACCGACCCACGTCGGGACTGGAAGCTTTCTTT

v_call: TRBV7-9
clone_size: -
d_call: -
j_call: TRBJ1-4
cdr3_length: 14
cdr3_aa: CASSRQAWAEKLFF
cdr3_nt: TGTGCCAGCAGCCGACAGGCCTGGGCTGAAAAACTGTTTTTT

v_call: TRBV2
clone_size: once
d_call: TRBD1
j_call: TRBJ1-2
cdr3_length: 14
cdr3_aa: CASRWRGQKNGYTF
cdr3_nt: TGTGCCAGCAGGTGGAGGGGGCAGAAGAATGGCTACACCTTC

v_call: TRBV6-5
clone_size: once
d_call: -
j_call: TRBJ2-7
cdr3_length: 14
cdr3_aa: CASMPTPSSYEQYF
cdr3_nt: TGTGCCAGCATGCCGACTCCTAGCTCCTACGAGCAGTACTTC

v_call: TRBV5-1
clone_size: -
d_call: TRBD1
j_call: TRBJ1-3
cdr3_length: 17
cdr3_aa: CASSLGAGQAFGNTIYF
cdr3_nt: TGCGCCAGCAGCTTGGGTGCCGGACAGGCGTTTGGAAACACCATATATTTT

v_call: TRBV3-1/TRBV3-2
clone_size: few
d_call: -
j_call: TRBJ2-1
cdr3_length: 12
cdr3_aa: CASSHNWNEQFF
cdr3_nt: TGTGCCAGCAGCCATAACTGGAATGAGCAGTTCTTC

v_call: TRBV3-1/TRBV3-2
clone_size: -
d_call: -
j_call: TRBJ1-3
cdr3_length: 19
cdr3_aa: CASSQGSGLRADLGNTIYF
cdr3_nt: TGTGCCAGCAGCCAAGGATCGGGTCTTCGAGCAGACCTTGGAAACACCATATATTTT

v_call: TRBV5-4
clone_size: -
d_call: TRBD2
j_call: TRBJ2-5
cdr3_length: 15
cdr3_aa: CASSLGGRTQETQYF
cdr3_nt: TGTGCCAGCAGCTTGGGCGGGAGGACTCAAGAGACCCAGTACTTC

v_call: TRBV2
clone_size: -
d_call: -
j_call: TRBJ2-7
cdr3_length: 12
cdr3_aa: CASSPRIYEQYF
cdr3_nt: TGTGCCAGCAGCCCGCGAATCTACGAGCAGTACTTC

v_call: TRBV5-1
clone_size: -
d_call: TRBD1
j_call: TRBJ1-3
cdr3_length: 12
cdr3_aa: CASSFQGDTIYF
cdr3_nt: TGCGCCAGCAGCTTCCAGGGGGACACCATATATTTT

v_call: TRBV28
clone_size: -
d_call: TRBD1
j_call: TRBJ1-5
cdr3_length: 14
cdr3_aa: CASTLDRGNQPQHF
cdr3_nt: TGTGCCAGCACCCTAGACAGGGGGAATCAGCCCCAGCATTTT

v_call: TRBV28
clone_size: -
d_call: -
j_call: TRBJ1-2
cdr3_length: 15
cdr3_aa: CASSFIDRKNYGYTF
cdr3_nt: TGTGCCAGCAGTTTTATAGACAGGAAAAACTATGGCTACACCTTC

v_call: TRBV29-1
clone_size: -
d_call: TRBD2
j_call: TRBJ2-1
cdr3_length: 18
cdr3_aa: CSVEDLAGGPVSYNEQFF
cdr3_nt: TGCAGCGTTGAAGATCTCGCGGGAGGGCCTGTGTCCTACAATGAGCAGTTCTTC

v_call: TRBV13
clone_size: -
d_call: TRBD1
j_call: TRBJ2-7
cdr3_length: 14
cdr3_aa: CASSSGQGTYEQYF
cdr3_nt: TGTGCCAGCAGCTCGGGACAGGGGACCTACGAGCAGTACTTC

v_call: TRBV19
clone_size: once
d_call: -
j_call: TRBJ2-2
cdr3_length: 15
cdr3_aa: CASKSGGIRTGELFF
cdr3_nt: TGTGCCAGTAAGAGTGGTGGTATCCGCACCGGGGAGCTGTTTTTT

v_call: TRBV10-3
clone_size: -
d_call: TRBD1
j_call: TRBJ2-6
cdr3_length: 15
cdr3_aa: CAISGQDSGANVLTF
cdr3_nt: TGTGCCATCAGCGGACAGGACTCTGGGGCCAACGTCCTGACTTTC